The rows below give T cell receptor beta chains drawn from one sample of a study of blood T cells in healthy people across ages. TCRdb reprocessed the 5' RACE reads via MiXCR and lists one record per CDR3 protein. The sample shows around 1,500,000 distinct CDR3 sequences, around 42% of them seen only once. Sequencing was carried out using blood. All receptors come from a woman aged 18-35 years in good health. The CDR3 runs from the conserved cysteine through the conserved F or W. Each record gives: D gene, V gene, J gene, clone size, CDR3 DNA, CDR3 protein. A D gene is named only where the DNA matches it firmly. A row's size may be missing; if present it is once, few, many or a size class.

>-|TRBV21-1|TRBJ2-5|few
TGTGCCAGCAGCAAAGTTCGCCGCGAAAGGACTAGCGGGGGCGAACAAGAGACCCAGTACTTC
CASSKVRRERTSGGEQETQYF
>-|TRBV12-3/TRBV12-4|TRBJ1-2|-
TGTGCCAGCAGCCCGGGACGACTTGGCTACACCTTC
CASSPGRLGYTF
>-|TRBV10-2|TRBJ1-6|few
TGCGCCAGCAGTGAGTCGACTCAGGGGCCCAAGGCAAACCTCCACTTT
CASSESTQGPKANLHF
>-|TRBV10-3|TRBJ1-4|few
TGTGCCTCCGACCCAGGGGCCGGTGAGGAGAAACTGTTTTTT
CASDPGAGEEKLFF
>TRBD2|TRBV24-1|TRBJ2-1|once
TGTGCCACCAGTGATTTCACGAGCGGGGTCTACAATGAGCAGTTCTTC
CATSDFTSGVYNEQFF
>TRBD1|TRBV29-1|TRBJ1-1|-
TGCAGCGTTGGTTCGGACAGGTATAGCACTGAAGCTTTCTTT
CSVGSDRYSTEAFF
>-|TRBV6-5|TRBJ2-5|-
TGTGCCAGCAGTTACTCACTTGGGGCCAGAACGCAGCAGTACTTC
CASSYSLGARTQQYF
>TRBD1|TRBV11-2|TRBJ1-6|-
TGTGCCAGCAGTACCGGGACAGCATCCCTCCACTTT
CASSTGTASLHF
>-|TRBV7-2|TRBJ1-2|-
TGTGCCAGCAGCTTAGGTGGGGCAGGACAGCTTCATAACTATGGCTACACCTTC
CASSLGGAGQLHNYGYTF
>TRBD2|TRBV6-1|TRBJ2-5|-
TGTGCCAGCAGTCCTCGACTAGCGGGGCGTGGAGAGACCCAGTACTTC
CASSPRLAGRGETQYF
>-|TRBV20-1|TRBJ2-3|-
TGCAGTGCGGGTGGTAGGGATGTAGATACGCAGTATTTT
CSAGGRDVDTQYF
>TRBD1|TRBV6-1|TRBJ2-7|few
TGTGCCAGCAGTGAAGCCGCGACAGGGGGCACCGACGAGCAGTACTTC
CASSEAATGGTDEQYF
>TRBD1|TRBV4-2|TRBJ1-5|-
TGTGCCAGCAGCCAGGGCCGGACAGGGAAGGATCAGCCCCAGCATTTT
CASSQGRTGKDQPQHF
>-|TRBV15|TRBJ2-4|-
TGTGCCACCAGCAGCGGGACGTCGAGGAACATTCAGTACTTC
CATSSGTSRNIQYF
>-|TRBV6-5|TRBJ2-7|-
TGTGCCAGCAGTTACTCGATCCTAAGGCGGGGGACAACCTACGAGCAGTACTTC
CASSYSILRRGTTYEQYF
>-|TRBV29-1|TRBJ1-1|-
TGCAGCCCCGGAGAGTTTAGCCGGGGTTACACTGAAGCTTTCTTT
CSPGEFSRGYTEAFF
>TRBD1|TRBV27|TRBJ1-6|-
TGTGCCAGCAACAGGGGAAGCTCCTATAATTCACCCCTCCACTTT
CASNRGSSYNSPLHF
>-|TRBV6-1|TRBJ2-7|-
TGTGCCAGCAGATTAGGCGGGCAATCGTCCGAGCAGTACTTC
CASRLGGQSSEQYF
>-|TRBV4-1|TRBJ1-1|few
TGCGCCAGCTCCCAGTACCGGGGCGCGAACACTGAAGCTTTCTTT
CASSQYRGANTEAFF
>TRBD1|TRBV29-1|TRBJ1-2|-
TGCAGCGTCGCGGGACAGAACTATGGCTACACCTTC
CSVAGQNYGYTF
>-|TRBV7-7|TRBJ2-1|-
TGTGCTAGCAGCTTAGGGATCTACGATGAGCAGTTCTTC
CASSLGIYDEQFF
>TRBD2|TRBV11-2|TRBJ2-7|-
TGTGCCAGCAGCCCACTACTAGCGGGAGCCCTAATACCCCTGAGCTCCTACGAGCAGTACTTC
CASSPLLAGALIPLSSYEQYF
>-|TRBV12-3/TRBV12-4|TRBJ2-6|-
TGTGCCAGCAGTACGCTGGGGGGTGGGACTGGGGCCAACGTCCTGACTTTC
CASSTLGGGTGANVLTF
>-|TRBV15|TRBJ2-7|once
TGTGCCACCAGCAGAGGGCGGGACTCCCCAACCTACGAGCAGTACTTC
CATSRGRDSPTYEQYF
>-|TRBV29-1|TRBJ1-2|few
TGCAGCGTTGGCGGGGAAACCACCTTC
CSVGGETTF
>TRBD2|TRBV10-3|TRBJ2-3|once
TGTGCCATCAGCACGGGACTAGCGGGGGGCACTGGTGATACGCAGTATTTT
CAISTGLAGGTGDTQYF
>-|TRBV29-1|TRBJ1-2|many
TGCAGCGTCAACGAAGCCGGCTACACCTTC
CSVNEAGYTF
>-|TRBV20-1|TRBJ2-1|-
TGCAGTCATAGCCAGGGGGGGGTGTGGGATGAGCAGTTCTTC
CSHSQGGVWDEQFF
>-|TRBV3-1|TRBJ1-2|-
TGTGCCAGCACTTCATCCGGGGGCAATGGCTACACCTTC
CASTSSGGNGYTF
>-|TRBV20-1|TRBJ2-5|few
TGCAGTGCTAGAGATAAAGACTCCCCATATGGGGAGACCCAGTACTTC
CSARDKDSPYGETQYF
>TRBD2|TRBV9|TRBJ2-5|-
TGTGCCAGCAGCGCTAGCGGGGGCCCTGCGGAGACCCAGTACTTC
CASSASGGPAETQYF
>-|TRBV5-1|TRBJ2-7|-
TGCGCCAGCAGCTCCGGCCCAGGGGTCTACGAGCAGTACTTC
CASSSGPGVYEQYF
>-|TRBV21-1|TRBJ1-5|-
TGTGCCAGCAGCAAGGTGAATCAGCCCCAGCATTTT
CASSKVNQPQHF
>TRBD2|TRBV6-1|TRBJ2-3|few
TGTGCCAGCAGTGAACAGCTAGCGGGGACTACAGATACGCAGTATTTT
CASSEQLAGTTDTQYF
>TRBD2|TRBV27|TRBJ2-7|few
TGTGCCAGCAGTTCCGATACTAGCGGGGGTCTCTACGAGCAGTACTTC
CASSSDTSGGLYEQYF
>TRBD2|TRBV29-1|TRBJ2-3|many
TGCAGCGTGGACCACGGGAGGAGCGCAGATACGCAGTATTTT
CSVDHGRSADTQYF
>-|TRBV19|TRBJ1-2|-
TGTGCCAGTAGTATAAATGGGGGTAACTATGGCTACACCTTC
CASSINGGNYGYTF
>-|TRBV6-5|TRBJ2-7|-
TGTGCCAGCCACAAAGCTGCCCCCTACGAGCAGTACTTC
CASHKAAPYEQYF
>TRBD2|TRBV11-2|TRBJ2-5|-
TGTACCAGCCGACGGACTAGCATAGAGACCCAGTACTTC
CTSRRTSIETQYF
>-|TRBV7-2|TRBJ1-4|-
TGTGCCAGCAGCTTATCGGGCAGGGGATCCGAAAAACTGTTTTTT
CASSLSGRGSEKLFF
>-|TRBV14|TRBJ2-5|-
TGTGCCAGCAGCCAAGAAGGCCGTTGGGGGTTTTTAGAAGAGACCCAGTACTTC
CASSQEGRWGFLEETQYF
>TRBD1|TRBV6-5|TRBJ2-1|few
TGTGCCAGCAGCCCGAGACAGGGAAAGAATGAGCAGTTCTTC
CASSPRQGKNEQFF
>TRBD1|TRBV3-1|TRBJ1-2|few
TGTGCCAGCAGCCAGACAAACAGGGGGCGGTCTGGCTACACCTTC
CASSQTNRGRSGYTF
>-|TRBV6-5|TRBJ1-2|-
TGTGCCAGCAGTTCGGCAAAAGGCGGGGGCTACACCTTC
CASSSAKGGGYTF
>-|TRBV6-6|TRBJ1-1|few
TGTGCCAGCACCGGACGGCTCACCACTGAAGCTTTCTTT
CASTGRLTTEAFF
>-|TRBV10-3|TRBJ2-6|few
TGTGCCATCAGCGGATTGCGATCACTGCGGGGGGCCAACGTCCTGACTTTC
CAISGLRSLRGANVLTF
>-|TRBV5-1|TRBJ2-7|-
TGCGCCAGCCGAGAGAGCTCCTACGAGCGGTACTTC
CASRESSYERYF
>TRBD2|TRBV20-1|TRBJ2-1|few
TGCAGTGCTGACGAAGTGTCGGGACTAGCTCCTTATGAGCAGTTCTTC
CSADEVSGLAPYEQFF
>-|TRBV12-3/TRBV12-4|TRBJ2-2|-
TGTGCCAGCAGTATAACTAGGGCGGCCAACACCGGGGAGCTGTTTTTT
CASSITRAANTGELFF
>-|TRBV7-9|TRBJ1-5|-
TGTGCCAGCAGCTTAGCCCTGGGGGAGCCTTCGGGGCCCCAGCATTTT
CASSLALGEPSGPQHF